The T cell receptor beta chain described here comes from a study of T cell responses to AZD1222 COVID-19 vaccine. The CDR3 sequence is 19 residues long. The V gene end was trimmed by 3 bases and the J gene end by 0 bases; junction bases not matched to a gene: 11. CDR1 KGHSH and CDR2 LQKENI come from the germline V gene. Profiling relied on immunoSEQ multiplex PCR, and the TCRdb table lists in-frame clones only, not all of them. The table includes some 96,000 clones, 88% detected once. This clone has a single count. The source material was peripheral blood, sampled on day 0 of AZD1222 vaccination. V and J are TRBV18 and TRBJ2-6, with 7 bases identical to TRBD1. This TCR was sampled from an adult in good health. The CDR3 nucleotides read TGTGCCAGCTCACCGTACCGACAGGGCGGTAGCTCTGGGGCCAACGTCCTGACTTTC. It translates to CASSPYRQGGSSGANVLTF. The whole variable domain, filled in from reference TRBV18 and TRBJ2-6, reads NAGVMQNPRHLVRRRGQEARLRCSPMKGHSHVYWYRQLPEEGLKFMVYLQKENIIDESGMPKERFSAEFPKEGPSILRIQQVVRGDSAAYFCASSPYRQGGSSGANVLTFGAGSRLTVL.